This is a list of T cell receptor beta chains from one sample in a study of post-analysis software for immune sequencing data. TCRdb reanalysed the PCR reads using MiXCR and keeps one entry per CDR3 protein. The repertoire holds roughly 700,000 distinct CDR3 sequences, with roughly 27% as singletons. Sequences were obtained from blood. These receptors were collected from a girl between 5 and 17 years old with multiple sclerosis. Both conserved end residues are part of each CDR3. The order of the fields is V gene, D gene, CDR3 protein. The D gene is left open where the match is weak.

V gene: TRBV28; D gene: NA; CDR3 protein: CASTLQGETQYF
V gene: TRBV29-1; D gene: NA; CDR3 protein: CSVVATASNYGYTF
V gene: TRBV6-5; D gene: TRBD1; CDR3 protein: CASTRTGAVGYTF
V gene: TRBV9; D gene: NA; CDR3 protein: CASSVEQFSYNEQFF
V gene: TRBV12-3/TRBV12-4; D gene: TRBD2; CDR3 protein: CACVSGGLGFGNIQYF
V gene: TRBV7-2; D gene: TRBD1; CDR3 protein: CASSVLQGAGGANVLTF
V gene: TRBV2; D gene: TRBD1; CDR3 protein: CASGQGRETQYF
V gene: TRBV9; D gene: NA; CDR3 protein: CASSVSGNYGYTF
V gene: TRBV27; D gene: TRBD1; CDR3 protein: CASTTRGAGGNSYNEQFF
V gene: TRBV5-1; D gene: TRBD1; CDR3 protein: CASSQGTGPNIQYF
V gene: TRBV29-1; D gene: NA; CDR3 protein: CSVGKAGDEQYF
V gene: TRBV27; D gene: TRBD1; CDR3 protein: CASSLRYRGPDTQYF
V gene: TRBV7-2; D gene: TRBD2; CDR3 protein: CASGLAGSSEQFF
V gene: TRBV7-8; D gene: NA; CDR3 protein: CASSSGVASWDYEQYF
V gene: TRBV12-3/TRBV12-4; D gene: NA; CDR3 protein: CASSLGGRALNQPQHF
V gene: TRBV12-3/TRBV12-4; D gene: TRBD2; CDR3 protein: CASSLGPILAGEEQFF
V gene: TRBV2; D gene: NA; CDR3 protein: CASRETANTEAFF
V gene: TRBV6-2/TRBV6-3; D gene: NA; CDR3 protein: CASSYIQGETQYF
V gene: TRBV10-3; D gene: TRBD1; CDR3 protein: CAIRATGEDTQYF
V gene: TRBV7-2; D gene: NA; CDR3 protein: CASSPTDTQYF
V gene: TRBV15; D gene: NA; CDR3 protein: CATSREVNYEQYF
V gene: TRBV2; D gene: NA; CDR3 protein: CASSRTDVNTGELFF
V gene: TRBV29-1; D gene: TRBD2; CDR3 protein: CSVQGLAGGPSYEQYF
V gene: TRBV20-1; D gene: TRBD1; CDR3 protein: CSATDRVGNQPQHF
V gene: TRBV20-1; D gene: NA; CDR3 protein: CSARDLQFEETQYF
V gene: TRBV28; D gene: NA; CDR3 protein: CASSGRLLAKNIQYF
V gene: TRBV5-1; D gene: NA; CDR3 protein: CASSGPTQETQYF
V gene: TRBV14; D gene: NA; CDR3 protein: CASSQGTRYEQYF
V gene: TRBV13; D gene: TRBD1; CDR3 protein: CASSLRQGGETQYF
V gene: TRBV7-2; D gene: NA; CDR3 protein: CAGSLSTRQTGNEQFF
V gene: TRBV12-5; D gene: TRBD2; CDR3 protein: CASGNSGRAEQFF
V gene: TRBV10-3; D gene: NA; CDR3 protein: CAISPAGMSTDTQYF
V gene: TRBV5-5; D gene: TRBD1; CDR3 protein: CASSPNLRGKVDNEQFF
V gene: TRBV12-3/TRBV12-4; D gene: TRBD2; CDR3 protein: CASRVASGFQETQYF
V gene: TRBV24-1; D gene: NA; CDR3 protein: CATSSFSSTDTQYF
V gene: TRBV5-1; D gene: NA; CDR3 protein: CASSLNGSPSNQPQHF
V gene: TRBV15; D gene: TRBD2; CDR3 protein: CATNPSGTSGRIGELFF
V gene: TRBV7-8; D gene: NA; CDR3 protein: CASSAPIRPYEQYF
V gene: TRBV29-1; D gene: NA; CDR3 protein: CSVEESGRAITGTQYF
V gene: TRBV6-5; D gene: NA; CDR3 protein: CASSYRGPLGDGGRHEQYF
V gene: TRBV21-1; D gene: NA; CDR3 protein: CASSKNRRLYNEQFF
V gene: TRBV9; D gene: NA; CDR3 protein: CASGVSGTYGYTF
V gene: TRBV12-3/TRBV12-4; D gene: NA; CDR3 protein: CASTPDGANTEAFF
V gene: TRBV3-1; D gene: NA; CDR3 protein: CASSQVIALPKETQYF
V gene: TRBV10-3; D gene: NA; CDR3 protein: CAIGSQGVDTQYF
V gene: TRBV28; D gene: NA; CDR3 protein: CASSPGARGQYF
V gene: TRBV4-2; D gene: NA; CDR3 protein: CASSQDILGGNTIYF
V gene: TRBV20-1; D gene: NA; CDR3 protein: CSATDETYEQYF
V gene: TRBV4-1; D gene: TRBD2; CDR3 protein: CTSSRGLAGGDTQYF